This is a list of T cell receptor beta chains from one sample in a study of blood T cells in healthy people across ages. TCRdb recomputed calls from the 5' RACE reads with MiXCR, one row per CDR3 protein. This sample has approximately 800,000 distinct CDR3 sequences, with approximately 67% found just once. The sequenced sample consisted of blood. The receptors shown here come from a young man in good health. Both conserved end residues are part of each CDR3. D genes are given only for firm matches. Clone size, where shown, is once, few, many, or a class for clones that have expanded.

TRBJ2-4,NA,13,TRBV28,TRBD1,TGTGCCAGCAGACTTAGCTCGACAGGGGTTCAGTACTTC,CASRLSSTGVQYF
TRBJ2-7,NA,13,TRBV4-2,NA,TGTGCCAGCCCGGCGGGGAGCTCCTACGAGCAGTACTTC,CASPAGSSYEQYF
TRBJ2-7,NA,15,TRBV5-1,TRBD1,TGCGCCAGCAGAGTCGGGACAGGGGAAATCTACGAGCAGTACTTC,CASRVGTGEIYEQYF
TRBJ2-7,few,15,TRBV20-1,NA,TGCAGTGCTAGAGATCGAGGAGGGAGTATCCACGAGCAGTACTTC,CSARDRGGSIHEQYF
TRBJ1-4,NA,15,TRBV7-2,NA,TGTGCCAGCAACTTTCAAGGGGGGACTAATGGAAAACTGTTTTTT,CASNFQGGTNGKLFF
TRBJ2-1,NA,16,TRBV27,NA,TGCGCCAGCAGTTTTAGGGGGGCAGCAGCCTACAATGAGCAGTTCTTC,CASSFRGAAAYNEQFF
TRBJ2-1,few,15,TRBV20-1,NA,TGCAGTGCCAAGAGGGGGGTCCCCTCCTACAATGAGCAGTTCTTC,CSAKRGVPSYNEQFF
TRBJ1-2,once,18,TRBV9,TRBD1,TGTGCCAGCAGCGTAGACGGGACAGGGGCGCTAAATAACTATGGCTACACCTTC,CASSVDGTGALNNYGYTF
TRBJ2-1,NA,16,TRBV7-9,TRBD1,TGTGCCAGCATCCTCGTGGGGACAGCCTCCTACAATGAGCAGTTCTTC,CASILVGTASYNEQFF
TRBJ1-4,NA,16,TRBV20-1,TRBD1,TGCAGTGCTCCCCCGGCCGGGGGACAGGGTTATGAAAAACTGTTTTTT,CSAPPAGGQGYEKLFF
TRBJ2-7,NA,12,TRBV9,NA,TGTGCCAGCGGCGGGGAGGTGGACGAGCAGTACTTC,CASGGEVDEQYF
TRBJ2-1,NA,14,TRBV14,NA,TGTGCCAGCAGCCCGAGATCCTGGGGAAGTGAGCAGTTCTTC,CASSPRSWGSEQFF
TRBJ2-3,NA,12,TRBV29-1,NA,TGCAGCGTACGGGTGGGGCAAGATACGCAGTATTTT,CSVRVGQDTQYF